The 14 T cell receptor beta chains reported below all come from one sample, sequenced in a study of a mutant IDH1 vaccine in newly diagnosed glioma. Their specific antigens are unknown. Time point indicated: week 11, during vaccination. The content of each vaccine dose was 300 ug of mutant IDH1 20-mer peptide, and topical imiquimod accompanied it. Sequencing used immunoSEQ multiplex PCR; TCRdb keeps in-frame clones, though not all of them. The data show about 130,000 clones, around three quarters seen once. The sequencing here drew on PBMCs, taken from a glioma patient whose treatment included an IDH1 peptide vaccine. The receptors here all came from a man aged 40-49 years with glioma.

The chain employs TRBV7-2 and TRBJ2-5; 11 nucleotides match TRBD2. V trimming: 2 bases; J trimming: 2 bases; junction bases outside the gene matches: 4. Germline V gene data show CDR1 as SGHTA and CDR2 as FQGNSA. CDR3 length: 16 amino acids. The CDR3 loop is CASSLSLAGGQETQYF. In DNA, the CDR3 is TGTGCCAGCAGCTTATCTCTAGCGGGGGGACAAGAGACCCAGTACTTC. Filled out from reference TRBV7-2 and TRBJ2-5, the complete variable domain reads GAGVSQSPSNKVTEKGKDVELRCDPISGHTALYWYRQSLGQGLEFLIYFQGNSAPDKSGLPSDRFSAERTGGSVSTLTIQRTQQEDSAVYLCASSLSLAGGQETQYFGPGTRLLVL.

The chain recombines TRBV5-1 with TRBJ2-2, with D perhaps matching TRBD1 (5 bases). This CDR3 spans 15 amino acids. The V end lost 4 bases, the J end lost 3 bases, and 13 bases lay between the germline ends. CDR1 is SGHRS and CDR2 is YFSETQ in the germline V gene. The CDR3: CASSKGLVDTGELFF. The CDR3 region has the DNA TGCGCCAGCAGCAAGGGGTTGGTCGACACCGGGGAGCTGTTTTTT.

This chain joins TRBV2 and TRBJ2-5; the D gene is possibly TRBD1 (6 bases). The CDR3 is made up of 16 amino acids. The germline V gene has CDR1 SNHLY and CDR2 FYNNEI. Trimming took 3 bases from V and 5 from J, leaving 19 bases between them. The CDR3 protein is CASSDRTDSRRETQYF. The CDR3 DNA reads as TGTGCCAGCAGTGATAGGACAGACTCGCGCCGGGAGACCCAGTACTTC.

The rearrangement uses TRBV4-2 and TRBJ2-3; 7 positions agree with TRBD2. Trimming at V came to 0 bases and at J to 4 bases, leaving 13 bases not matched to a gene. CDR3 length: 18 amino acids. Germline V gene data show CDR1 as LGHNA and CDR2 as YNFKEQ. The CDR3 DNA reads TGTGCCAGCAGCCAAGACCTGGCGAGGCGCGGGAGTGCAGATACGCAGTATTTT. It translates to CASSQDLARRGSADTQYF.

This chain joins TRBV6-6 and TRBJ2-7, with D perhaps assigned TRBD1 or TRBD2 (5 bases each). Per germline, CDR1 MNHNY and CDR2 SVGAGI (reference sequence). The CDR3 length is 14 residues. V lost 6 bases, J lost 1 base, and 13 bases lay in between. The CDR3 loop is CASRTGTLSYEQYF. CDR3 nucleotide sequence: TGTGCCAGCAGAACCGGGACGCTTTCCTACGAGCAGTACTTC.

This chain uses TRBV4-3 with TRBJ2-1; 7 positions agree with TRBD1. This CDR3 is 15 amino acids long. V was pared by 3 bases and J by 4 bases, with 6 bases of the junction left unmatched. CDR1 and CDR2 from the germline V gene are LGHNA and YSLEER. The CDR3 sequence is CASSQPGQNYNEQFF. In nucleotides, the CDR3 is TGCGCCAGCAGCCAGCCGGGACAGAATTACAATGAGCAGTTCTTC.

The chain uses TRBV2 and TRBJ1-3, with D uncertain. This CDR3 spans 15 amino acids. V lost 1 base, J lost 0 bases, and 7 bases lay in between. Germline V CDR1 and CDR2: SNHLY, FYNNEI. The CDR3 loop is CASSEGWGSGNTIYF. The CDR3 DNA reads TGTGCCAGCAGTGAAGGCTGGGGCTCTGGAAACACCATATATTTT.

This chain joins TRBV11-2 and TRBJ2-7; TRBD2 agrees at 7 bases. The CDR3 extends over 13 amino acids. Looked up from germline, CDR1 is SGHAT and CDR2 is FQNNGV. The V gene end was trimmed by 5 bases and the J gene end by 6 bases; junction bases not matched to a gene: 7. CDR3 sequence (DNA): TGTGCCAGCAGCCCATCCTGGGGGGGCGAGCAGTACTTC. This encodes CASSPSWGGEQYF.

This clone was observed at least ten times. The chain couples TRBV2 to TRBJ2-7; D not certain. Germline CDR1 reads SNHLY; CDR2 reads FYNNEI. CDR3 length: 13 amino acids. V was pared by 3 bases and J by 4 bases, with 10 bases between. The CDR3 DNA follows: TGTGCCAGCAGTGATTCTGGGAATTACGAGCAGTACTTC. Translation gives CASSDSGNYEQYF.

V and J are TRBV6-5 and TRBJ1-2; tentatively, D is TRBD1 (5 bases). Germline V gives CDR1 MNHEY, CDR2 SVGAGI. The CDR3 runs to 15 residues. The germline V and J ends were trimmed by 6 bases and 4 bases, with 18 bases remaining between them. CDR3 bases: TGTGCCAGCAGCCTCCGGGACGGAAAAGTCTATGGCTACACCTTC. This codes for CASSLRDGKVYGYTF.

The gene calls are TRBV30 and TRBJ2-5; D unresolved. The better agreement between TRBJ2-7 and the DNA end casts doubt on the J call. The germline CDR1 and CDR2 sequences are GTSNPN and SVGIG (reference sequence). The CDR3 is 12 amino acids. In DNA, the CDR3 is TGTGCCTGGAGTGGCAGTGGCTACGAGCAGTACTTC. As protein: CAWSGSGYEQYF.

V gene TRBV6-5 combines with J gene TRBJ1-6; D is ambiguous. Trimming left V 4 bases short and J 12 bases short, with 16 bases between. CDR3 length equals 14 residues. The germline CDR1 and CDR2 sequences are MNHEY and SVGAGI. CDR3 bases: TGTGCCAGCAGTTCAGGAGGGAATGGGAAACCCCTCCACTTT. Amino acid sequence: CASSSGGNGKPLHF.

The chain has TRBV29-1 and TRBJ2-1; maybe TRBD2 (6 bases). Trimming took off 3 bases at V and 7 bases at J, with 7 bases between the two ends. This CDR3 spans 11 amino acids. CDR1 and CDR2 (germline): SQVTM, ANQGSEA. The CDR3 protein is CSVEEGNEQFF. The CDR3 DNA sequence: TGCAGCGTTGAGGAGGGTAATGAGCAGTTCTTC.

CDR3 in amino acids: CASSYSFSTTNEKLFF. CDR3 DNA sequence: TGTGCCAGCAGTTACTCGTTTTCGACAACTAATGAAAAACTGTTTTTT. The chain recombines TRBV6-5 with TRBJ1-4; D is ambiguous. The germline CDR1 and CDR2 sequences are MNHEY and SVGAGI. Trimming pared 0 bases from V and 0 bases from J, leaving 8 bases between. This CDR3 is built from 16 residues.